This TCR beta chain was observed in a study of CD8+CD57+ T cells in acquired aplastic anemia. Study-level results: Patients and controls shared 25 to 30 CD8+ CDR3 sequences, which appeared highly expressed in patients and within their immunodominant clones.

Genomic DNA provided the template from which TCR beta VDJ and CDR3 profiles were obtained. TCRdb independently ran MiXCR on the reads; one entry per CDR3 protein. The sample lists 150,000 to 200,000 distinct CDR3 sequences; less than 50% were seen once. The CDR3 is 14 residues long. Trimming cost V 2 bases and J 4 bases, with 14 bases left between them. Germline V lookup: CDR1 SQVTM, CDR2 ANQGSEA. This clonotype was detected many times. Its cognate antigen is unknown. All sequencing subjects had displayed CD8+CD57+ cell expansion on flow cytometry. V gene TRBV29-1 combines with J gene TRBJ1-2; D gene ambiguous. The sequence derives from a human donor with aplastic anemia. The specimen sequenced was sorted CD4+, CD8+, or CD8+CD57+ T cells (not recorded which) from PBMCs. The CDR3 here is CSVEKKGRIYGYTF. CDR3 DNA sequence: TGCAGCGTTGAAAAAAAGGGTAGGATCTATGGCTACACCTTC.